This T cell receptor (beta chain) was obtained from a study of blood T cell repertoires in COVID-19. Clones were sequenced by immunoSEQ multiplex PCR, and TCRdb holds only the in-frame ones, with some missing. The sample holds tens of thousands of clones, approximately 86% seen once. The CDR3 spans 15 residues. V was pared by 3 bases and J by 3 bases, with 6 bases of the junction left unmatched. Germline V lookup: CDR1 SGHNT, CDR2 YYREEE (reference sequence). This receptor was taken from a woman older than 75 with acute or convalescent COVID-19. Sequencing used peripheral blood. The V gene is TRBV5-4, the J gene TRBJ1-2; 9 nucleotides line up with TRBD1. The chain's CDR3 is CASSSARQGDYGYTF. The CDR3 coding sequence is TGTGCCAGCAGCTCAGCCCGACAGGGGGACTATGGCTACACCTTC.